This TCR beta chain was identified in a study of blood T cell repertoires in COVID-19. Across the study: Researchers got acute and convalescent COVID-19 samples from the United States, Italy and Spain.

This clone came up a few times. The authors' processing: Amplification from reference gene primers served as the basis for estimated nucleated cell counts. The assay was immunoSEQ multiplex PCR, and TCRdb's table has in-frame clones only and misses some. For V, J and clone size, that table is used; D and trimming come from the DNA. The table includes 150,000 to 200,000 clones, just over 90% detected once. The CDR3 totals 15 residues. V was pared by 4 bases and J by 4 bases, with 16 bases between. The germline V gene encodes CDR1 LGHDT and CDR2 YNNKEL (reference sequence). This receptor was obtained from a man in his late teens or twenties with acute or convalescent COVID-19. Sequencing used peripheral blood. V usage is TRBV3-1 (or the pseudogene TRBV3-2) and J usage is TRBJ1-1, with D tentatively TRBD1 (6 bases). The CDR3 reads CASSPGTGSGTEAFF. CDR3 coding DNA: TGTGCCAGCAGCCCAGGAACAGGGTCGGGCACTGAAGCTTTCTTT.